Each of the 29 T cell receptor beta chains below was sequenced from the same sample in a study of T cells in women clearing cervical HPV infection. The repertoire was sequenced with immunoSEQ multiplex PCR; TCRdb's copy has only in-frame clones and lacks some. The data include around 17,000 clones; the top ten clones carry 7.2%. Material: blood buffy coat. These receptors were collected from a woman aged 18 to 75 with a cervical HPV16 infection that either progressed to CIN3+ or cleared (not recorded which).

Partial CDR3 DNA: TGTGCCAGCAGCCCTGGACAGGGCACAGATACG. As protein: CASSPGQGTDT. The entire CDR3 is CASSPGQGTDTQYF. The rearrangement links TRBV7-2 to TRBJ2-3; 7 bases match TRBD1. The read ends 3 residues shy of where the CDR3 ends; the end is completed using the germline J gene. Germline V CDR1 and CDR2: SGHTA, FQGNSA. CDR3 length: 14 amino acids. The V gene end was trimmed by 5 bases and the J gene end by 1 base; junction bases not matched to a gene: 3.

For this clone: The DNA ends 3 residues before the CDR3 does, and the rest of the CDR3 is filled in from the germline J gene. The V call is TRBV7-9, the J call TRBJ1-4, with a weak D call TRBD1 (5 bases). The CDR3 has 14 amino acids. V lost 1 base and J 6 bases, leaving 9 bases between the germline ends. The germline V gene encodes CDR1 SEHNR and CDR2 FQNEAQ (reference sequence). CDR3 bases read: TGTGCCAGCAGCTTAGGGGGCGCAGATGAAAAA. Translated, it gives CASSLGGADEK. The whole CDR3 sequence reads CASSLGGADEKLFF.

Concerning this clone itself: The CDR3 is cut off 3 residues early in the read; its end comes from the germline J gene. This chain connects TRBV6-2 or TRBV6-3 to TRBJ1-2, with 9 bases fitting TRBD1. CDR1 and CDR2 from the germline V gene are MNHEY and SVGEGT. Trimming took 5 bases from V and 5 from J; bases not matched to a gene: 6. The CDR3 contains 14 residues. Partial CDR3 DNA: TGTGCCAGCAGTCAGACGACAGGGGGTTATGGC. Protein product: CASSQTTGGYG. The whole CDR3 sequence reads CASSQTTGGYGYTF.

As concerns this clone: The read ends 3 residues early relative to the CDR3; the germline J gene fills the gap. J is TRBJ2-1 and V is TRBV5-1, with TRBD1 as a possible D gene (5 bases). This CDR3 has 11 amino acids. Germline values: CDR1 SGHRS, CDR2 YFSETQ. Trimming shortened V by 6 bases and J by 8 bases, and 9 bases separated the two germline ends. CDR3 loop: CASTQGYEQFF. Incomplete CDR3 DNA: TGCGCCAGCACTCAGGGCTATGAG.

The DNA read from the CDR3 is TGTGCCAGCAGTGAAGCGGGGGGGGTAGACGAG. As protein: CASSEAGGVDE. The whole CDR3 is CASSEAGGVDEQYF. The chain links TRBV2 to TRBJ2-7; 7 nucleotides match TRBD2. The CDR3 end lies 3 residues beyond the end of the read and is filled in from the germline J gene. V lost 0 bases to trimming and J lost 5 bases; unmatched junction nucleotides: 4. The CDR3 loop spans 14 amino acids. CDR1 is SNHLY, CDR2 FYNNEI, per germline.

About this clone: The CDR3 end is not reached by the read, which stops 3 residues before it; the germline J gene fills it in. The chain recombines TRBV7-2 with TRBJ2-5; 7 bases are a match to TRBD1. This CDR3 is 15 amino acids long. J gave up 3 bases and V 4 bases, and 8 bases lay outside the gene matches. Germline values: CDR1 SGHTA, CDR2 FQGNSA. The CDR3 region is CASSSGGRAEETQYF. The DNA read from the CDR3 is TGTGCCAGCAGCTCAGGGGGACGAGCCGAAGAGACC.

Comment on this clone: The CDR3 goes on 3 residues after the read ends, and that part is filled in from the germline J gene. V gene TRBV2 combines with J gene TRBJ1-5, with TRBD1 matching over 8 bases. This CDR3 is 15 amino acids long. CDR1 SNHLY and CDR2 FYNNEI come from the germline V gene. J gave up 5 bases and V 2 bases, and 5 bases lay outside the gene matches. The CDR3: CASSEIGQGYQPQHF. CDR3 DNA, as far as it was read: TGTGCCAGCAGTGAAATAGGACAGGGCTATCAGCCC.

Concerning this clone: Sequencing ends 3 residues short of the CDR3 end; the germline J gene provides the rest. The chain recombines TRBV19 with TRBJ1-1; TRBD1 might be the D (6 bases). CDR1 is LNHDA and CDR2 is SQIVND in the germline V gene (reference sequence). The CDR3 has 13 residues. The part of the CDR3 DNA that was read is TGTGCCAGTAGTGCCCGACAGGAGCTTCAA. It specifies CASSARQELQ. In full, the CDR3 reads CASSARQELQAFF.

Here the CDR3 reads CSAKPGQGSHEQYF. The sequenced part of the CDR3 DNA is TGCAGTGCTAAACCGGGACAGGGGTCCCACGAG. The chain has TRBV20-1 and TRBJ2-7; 10 nucleotides agree with TRBD1. Read coverage stops 3 residues before the CDR3 terminus; the germline J gene supplies the remainder. The CDR3 runs to 14 residues. Germline CDR1 is DFQATT and CDR2 is SNEGSKA (reference sequence). V was clipped by 4 bases and J by 5 bases; unmatched bases: 8.

With respect to this clone: With the read ending 3 residues before the CDR3 end, the germline J gene is used to fill in that end. This chain uses TRBV20-1 with TRBJ1-5; D perhaps matches TRBD1 (6 bases). Germline V gene data show CDR1 as DFQATT and CDR2 as SNEGSKA (reference sequence). Trimming left V 6 bases short and J 0 bases short, with 12 bases between. This CDR3 spans 14 amino acids. The CDR3 spells CSAQQGYSNQPQHF. The CDR3 bases that were read are TGCAGTGCCCAACAGGGCTATAGCAATCAGCCC.

This clone is labeled medium-sized based on frequency. The DNA read from the CDR3 is TGCAGTGCTAGGGGTCCTAGCGGGGACACAGATACG. This sequence encodes CSARGPSGDTDT. The CDR3 reads in full as CSARGPSGDTDTQYF. V gene TRBV20-1 combines with J gene TRBJ2-3; 9 bases agree with TRBD2. The read falls 3 residues short of the CDR3 end, and the missing part is taken from the germline J gene. Germline trimming cut 3 bases from V and 2 bases from J; bases unmatched to any gene: 6. Germline lookup yields CDR1 DFQATT and CDR2 SNEGSKA (reference sequence). The CDR3 has 15 residues.

In regard to this clone: Sequencing ends 3 residues short of the CDR3 end; the germline J gene provides the rest. The chain joins TRBV15 to TRBJ2-1; D remains ambiguous. The length of the CDR3 is 12 residues. From germline, CDR1 is LNHNV and CDR2 YYDKDF (reference sequence). V lost 3 bases and J lost 9, with 9 bases in between. The CDR3 is CATSRANSEQFF. The sequenced part of the CDR3 DNA is TGTGCCACCAGCAGGGCTAACAGTGAG.

Note on this clone: The read is 3 residues too short to cover the CDR3 end, so that end is filled in from the germline J gene. This rearrangement joins TRBV11-2 to TRBJ1-6, with D possibly matching TRBD1 (6 bases). Germline loops: CDR1 SGHAT, CDR2 FQNNGV. V was cut by 5 bases and J by 10 bases, with 12 bases left in between. The CDR3 spans 13 residues. CDR3 residues: CASSRSGESPLHF. The sequenced CDR3 bases are TGTGCCAGCAGCCGTTCAGGGGAATCACCC.

A word on this clone: Coverage ceases 3 residues before the CDR3 finishes, and the germline J gene fills in the end. The chain couples TRBV10-3 to TRBJ2-7, with D tentatively TRBD1 (7 bases). V was pared by 4 bases and J by 0 bases, with 13 bases between. The CDR3 spans 15 residues. Per the germline V gene, CDR1 is ENHRY and CDR2 is SYGVKD. The CDR3 loop is CAISGGDSHSYEQYF. The CDR3 bases that were read are TGTGCCATCAGTGGGGGGGACAGCCACTCCTACGAG.

Concerning this clone itself: The read finishes 3 residues shy of the CDR3 end, and the germline J gene is used to complete it. The J gene is TRBJ1-4, the V gene TRBV5-1; possible D gene TRBD1, 6 bases. Per germline, CDR1 SGHRS and CDR2 YFSETQ. CDR3 length: 16 residues. V dropped 0 bases and J dropped 3 bases, with 12 bases sitting between them. CDR3 DNA, as far as it was read: TGCGCCAGCAGCTTGGTTGGGAAGGGGGCTAATGAAAAA. Its translation: CASSLVGKGANEK. The entire CDR3 protein is CASSLVGKGANEKLFF.

Regarding this clone: The read gets to within 3 residues of the CDR3 end, and the germline J gene fills in the rest. The chain is built from TRBV20-1 and TRBJ2-2; 7 bases align to TRBD2. The CDR3 totals 14 residues. V lost 5 bases and J lost 6; bases outside the gene matches: 9. Germline V lookup: CDR1 DFQATT, CDR2 SNEGSKA (reference sequence). The CDR3 loop reads CSAYLVGGAGELFF. The CDR3 bases that were read are TGCAGTGCTTACCTTGTGGGGGGGGCCGGGGAG.

Concerning this clone: Sequencing ends 3 residues short of the CDR3 end; the germline J gene provides the rest. V and J are TRBV6-2 or TRBV6-3 and TRBJ1-2, with 8 nucleotides matching TRBD1. The CDR3 extends over 13 amino acids. Germline V lookup: CDR1 MNHEY, CDR2 SVGEGT. Partial CDR3 DNA: TGTGCCAGCAGCCACGACAGGGGAGGAGGC. Protein sequence: CASSHDRGGG. The CDR3 reads in full as CASSHDRGGGYTF.

As to this clone: Read sequence stops 3 residues before the CDR3 end, and the germline J gene provides the missing end. This chain links TRBV30 with TRBJ2-7; 12 positions agree with TRBD2. This CDR3 is built from 14 residues. Germline V gene sequence: CDR1 GTSNPN, CDR2 SVGIG (reference sequence). V shed 5 bases and J 6 bases; nucleotides not matched to a gene: 8. The CDR3 region is CAWGLTSGGTEQYF. The CDR3 DNA, read in part, is TGTGCCTGGGGATTAACTAGCGGGGGGACCGAG.

Worth noting for this clone: The read falls 3 residues short of the CDR3 end, and the missing part is taken from the germline J gene. Distinct nucleotide sequences in the sample also encode this CDR3. This rearrangement joins TRBV2 to TRBJ1-5; the D gene is possibly TRBD1 (6 bases). This CDR3 is 14 amino acids long. CDR1 and CDR2 (germline): SNHLY, FYNNEI. V lost 4 bases, J lost 3 bases, and 10 bases lay in between. CDR3 DNA, as far as it was read: TGTGCCAGCAGTGGGCAGGGGAACAATCAGCCC. Amino acids: CASSGQGNNQP. The entire CDR3 reads CASSGQGNNQPQHF.

For this clone: The CDR3 end falls 3 residues outside the read, so it is completed with the germline J gene. The chain couples TRBV28 to TRBJ1-1, with 7 positions matching TRBD1. The CDR3 loop spans 13 amino acids. Germline loops: CDR1 MDHEN, CDR2 SYDVKM. The ends lost 6 bases at V and 1 base at J; junction bases unmatched: 2. The CDR3 spells CASSSGGNTEAFF. The CDR3 DNA, read in part, is TGTGCCAGCAGCTCAGGGGGGAACACTGAA.

On this clone itself: The read finishes 3 residues shy of the CDR3 end, and the germline J gene is used to complete it. The chain is built from TRBV20-1 and TRBJ2-5; TRBD2 matches 11 bases. V dropped 6 bases and J dropped 7; count of bases not matched to a gene: 13. CDR1 and CDR2 from the germline V gene are DFQATT and SNEGSKA (reference sequence). This CDR3 has 15 amino acids. The covered CDR3 bases are TGCAGTGCACCCCCTTCGACTAGCGGGGAAGGGACC. It specifies CSAPPSTSGEGT. The full-length CDR3 reads as CSAPPSTSGEGTQYF.

Comments on this clone: The read is 3 residues too short to cover the CDR3 end, so that end is filled in from the germline J gene. The V gene is TRBV6-2 or TRBV6-3, the J gene TRBJ1-6; tentative D call: TRBD1 (5 bases). The CDR3 contains 15 residues. Germline CDR1 is MNHEY and CDR2 is SVGEGT. V lost 8 bases, J lost 0 bases, and 11 bases lay in between. The DNA read from the CDR3 is TGTGCCAGCCGACAGTTGAGCTCCTATAATTCACCC. Translated: CASRQLSSYNSP. In full, the CDR3 is CASRQLSSYNSPLHF.

As concerns this clone: The read ends 3 residues before the CDR3 terminus; that terminus is restored from the germline J gene. The V and J genes are TRBV28 and TRBJ2-5; possible D gene TRBD1, 7 bases. Trimming stripped 7 bases from V and 4 bases from J, with 19 bases between. Germline CDR1 is MDHEN and CDR2 is SYDVKM. The CDR3 consists of 15 residues. CDR3 sequence reads: CASKGGGAPGETQYF. CDR3 DNA, as far as it was read: TGTGCCAGCAAAGGAGGGGGCGCCCCCGGAGAGACC.

With regard to this clone: Read coverage stops 3 residues before the CDR3 terminus; the germline J gene supplies the remainder. The rearrangement joins TRBV6-2 or TRBV6-3 to TRBJ2-4; 11 bases map to TRBD1. The CDR3 totals 17 residues. V was clipped by 6 bases and J by 6 bases; unmatched bases: 13. Germline V gene sequence: CDR1 MNHEY, CDR2 SVGEGT. This CDR3 is CASRPSHSGTGGNIQYF. CDR3 DNA, as far as it was read: TGTGCCAGCAGACCTTCCCATTCCGGGACAGGGGGAAACATT.

Concerning this clone itself: The read comes to an end 3 residues before the CDR3 does, leaving the germline J gene to fill in the end. The chain has TRBV7-2 and TRBJ2-5; 7 nucleotides line up with TRBD2. CDR3 length: 15 amino acids. V trimming: 0 bases; J trimming: 7 bases; junction bases outside the gene matches: 8. Per germline, CDR1 SGHTA and CDR2 FQGNSA. The DNA read from the CDR3 is TGTGCCAGCAGCTTAGCGCTTGAGCGGGGCATGACC. This codes for CASSLALERGMT. The CDR3 as a whole reads CASSLALERGMTQYF. Filled out from reference TRBV7-2 and TRBJ2-5, the complete variable domain reads GAGVSQSPSNKVTEKGKDVELRCDPISGHTALYWYRQSLGQGLEFLIYFQGNSAPDKSGLPSDRFSAERTGGSVSTLTIQRTQQEDSAVYLCASSLALERGMTQYFGPGTRLLVL.

About this clone: The observed sequence ends 3 residues before the CDR3 terminus, with the missing tail filled in from the germline J gene. This chain connects TRBV7-2 to TRBJ2-3; TRBD2 agrees at 8 bases. CDR3 length: 17 amino acids. Looked up from germline, CDR1 is SGHTA and CDR2 is FQGNSA. The V and J ends lost 0 bases and 0 bases, in that order; junction bases with no gene match: 5. The part of the CDR3 DNA that was read is TGTGCCAGCAGCTTAGCCTTGGGCGGGGGGAGCACAGATACG. As protein: CASSLALGGGSTDT. The full-length CDR3 reads as CASSLALGGGSTDTQYF.

Comments on this clone: Read data end 3 residues before the CDR3 end; the end is taken from the germline J gene. V usage is TRBV30 and J usage is TRBJ1-2; 9 bases are a match to TRBD1. Germline V gene sequence: CDR1 GTSNPN, CDR2 SVGIG (reference sequence). Trimming took 5 bases from V and 4 from J; bases not matched to a gene: 8. CDR3 length: 14 residues. The CDR3 loop is CAWAQGARGYGYTF. The CDR3 DNA, read in part, is TGTGCCTGGGCACAGGGGGCCCGTGGCTATGGC.

Points on this clone: With the read ending 3 residues before the CDR3 end, the germline J gene is used to fill in that end. The chain has TRBV6-2 or TRBV6-3 and TRBJ2-1, with 9 bases identical to TRBD2. CDR1 is MNHEY, CDR2 SVGEGT, per germline. This CDR3 contains 16 residues. With 2 bases clipped from V and 4 bases from J, the junction kept 6 bases outside the gene matches. This CDR3 reads CASSYRASGVYNEQFF. CDR3 bases read: TGTGCCAGCAGTTACCGGGCTAGCGGGGTTTACAATGAG.

Comment on this clone: The read gets to within 3 residues of the CDR3 end, and the germline J gene fills in the rest. V and J are TRBV7-8 and TRBJ2-1; D gene unclear. CDR3 size: 14 residues. Germline CDR1 SGHVS, CDR2 FQNEAQ. The V and J ends lost 1 base and 0 bases respectively, with 4 bases between them. CDR3 in amino acids: CASSLGASYNEQFF. CDR3 DNA, as far as it was read: TGTGCCAGCAGCTTAGGGGCCTCCTACAATGAG.